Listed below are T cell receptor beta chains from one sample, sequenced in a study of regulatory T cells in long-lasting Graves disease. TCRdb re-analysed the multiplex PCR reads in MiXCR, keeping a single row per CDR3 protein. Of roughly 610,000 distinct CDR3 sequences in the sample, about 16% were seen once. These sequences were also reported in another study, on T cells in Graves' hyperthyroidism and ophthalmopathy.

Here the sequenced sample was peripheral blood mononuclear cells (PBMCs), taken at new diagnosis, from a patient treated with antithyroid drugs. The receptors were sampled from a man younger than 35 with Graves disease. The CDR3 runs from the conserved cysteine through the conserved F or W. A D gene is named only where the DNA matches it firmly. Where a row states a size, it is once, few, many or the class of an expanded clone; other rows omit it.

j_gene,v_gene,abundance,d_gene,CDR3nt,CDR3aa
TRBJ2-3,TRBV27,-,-,TGTGCCAGCAGCACCTCGGACGATTACGGGAGCACAGATACGCAGTATTTT,CASSTSDDYGSTDTQYF
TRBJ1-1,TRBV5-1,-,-,TGCGCCAGCAGCTTGGGGGCAAATTTGAACACTGAAGCTTTCTTT,CASSLGANLNTEAFF
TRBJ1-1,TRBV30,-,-,TGTGCCTGGAGTCGACTCCCTTCGAACACTGAAGCTTTCTTT,CAWSRLPSNTEAFF
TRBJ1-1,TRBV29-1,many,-,TGCAGCGTTTCACAGGGCTGGGGGATGGGGAATCCTGAAGCTTTCTTT,CSVSQGWGMGNPEAFF
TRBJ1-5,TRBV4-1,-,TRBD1,TGCGCCAGCAGCACGAGGGAGGACAGGCTAAATCAGCCCCAGCATTTT,CASSTREDRLNQPQHF
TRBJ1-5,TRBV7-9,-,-,TGTGCCAGCAGCTTATCCGCGGGTCGGGGCAATCAGCCCCAGCATTTT,CASSLSAGRGNQPQHF
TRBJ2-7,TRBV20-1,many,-,TGCAGTGCTAGTCCTGGGACAAACGAGCAGTACTTC,CSASPGTNEQYF
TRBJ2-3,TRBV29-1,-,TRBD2,TGCACCATTGGCGTCTTAGCGGGAGTGATAGATACGCAGTATTTT,CTIGVLAGVIDTQYF
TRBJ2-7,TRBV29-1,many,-,TGCAGCGTGGGTAAGGGAGAATTCGAGCAGTACTTC,CSVGKGEFEQYF
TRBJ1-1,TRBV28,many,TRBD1,TGTGCCAGCCGCCCGGGGCAGGGGGCAGGCATGAACACTGAAGCTTTCTTT,CASRPGQGAGMNTEAFF
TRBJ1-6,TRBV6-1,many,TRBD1,TGTGCCAGCAGTCACCAGACAGGGGGCCGGACACCCCTCCACTTT,CASSHQTGGRTPLHF
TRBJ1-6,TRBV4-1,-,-,TGCGCCAGCAGCCAGGAACCAGGGGTGTCGCTAGATTCACCCCTCCACTTT,CASSQEPGVSLDSPLHF
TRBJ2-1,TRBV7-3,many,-,TGTGCCAGCAGCTTACAGGGGGGGGGCAATGAGCAGTTCTTC,CASSLQGGGNEQFF
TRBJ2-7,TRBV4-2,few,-,TGTGCCAGCAGCCAAGAGGCGGTGCCCTACGAGCAGTACTTC,CASSQEAVPYEQYF
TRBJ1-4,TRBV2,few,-,TGTGCCAGCAGCCCGGTTACAACTAATGAAAAACTGTTTTTT,CASSPVTTNEKLFF
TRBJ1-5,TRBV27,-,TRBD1,TGTGCCAGCAGTTCCGGGACAGGGGCGAATCAGCCCCAGCATTTT,CASSSGTGANQPQHF
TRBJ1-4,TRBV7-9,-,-,TGTGCCAGCAGGCCTACAACGGGGAAGGACGAAAAACTGTTTTTT,CASRPTTGKDEKLFF
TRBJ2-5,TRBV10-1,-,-,TGCGCCAGCAGTGAGGTCCGCGGTGGCCAGAAAGGAGAGACCCAGTACTTC,CASSEVRGGQKGETQYF
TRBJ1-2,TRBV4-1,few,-,TGCGCCAGCAGCCAAATCGTACGACAGGTATCCTATGGCTACACCTTC,CASSQIVRQVSYGYTF
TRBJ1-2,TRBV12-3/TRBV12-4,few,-,TGTGCCAGCAGCCGCCGGCAGGTTGCCCGTGGCTACACCTTC,CASSRRQVARGYTF
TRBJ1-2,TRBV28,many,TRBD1,TGTGCCAGCAGTTCAGGGGGCAAATCCTATGGCTACACCTTC,CASSSGGKSYGYTF
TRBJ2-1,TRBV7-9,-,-,TGTGCCAGCTCGTCGGGACCAGAGGGTGAGCAGTTCTTC,CASSSGPEGEQFF
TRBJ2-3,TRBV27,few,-,TGTGCCAGCTGCGGTCTCGGCGGGGACACAGATACGCAGTATTTT,CASCGLGGDTDTQYF
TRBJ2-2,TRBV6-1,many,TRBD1,TGTGCCAGCTGCCGGGACAGCTACACCGGGGAGCTGTTTTTT,CASCRDSYTGELFF
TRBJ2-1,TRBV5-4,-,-,TGTGCCAGCAGCTTCCCTCAGGGGGAGCAGTTCTTC,CASSFPQGEQFF
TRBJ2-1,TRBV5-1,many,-,TGCGCCAGCAGCCCGGGATCAAGAGGCCATGAGCAGTTCTTC,CASSPGSRGHEQFF
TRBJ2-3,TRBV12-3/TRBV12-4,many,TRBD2,TGTGCCAGCAGTCCCGGGACTAGCGGCCCTCGCACAGATACGCAGTATTTT,CASSPGTSGPRTDTQYF
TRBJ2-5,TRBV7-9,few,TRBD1,TGTGCCAGCAGCTTAGCCGCACAGGGGGCTGAGACCCAGTACTTC,CASSLAAQGAETQYF
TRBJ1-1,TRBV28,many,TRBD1,TGTGCCTGCACGGCGCACAGGGGTTACACTGAAGCTTTCTTT,CACTAHRGYTEAFF
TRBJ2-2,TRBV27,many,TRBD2,TGTGCCAGCAGTTTGGCGGTTAGACTAGCGCGGACCGGGGAGCTGTTTTTT,CASSLAVRLARTGELFF
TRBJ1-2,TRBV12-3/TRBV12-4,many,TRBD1,TGTGCCAGCAGTTCCCGGGACAGGAAGCGCTATGGCTACACCTTC,CASSSRDRKRYGYTF
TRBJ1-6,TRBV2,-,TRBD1,TGTGCCAGCAGAAAAGGACAGGGGGCGCTGGAGCGCAATTCACCCCTCCACTTT,CASRKGQGALERNSPLHF
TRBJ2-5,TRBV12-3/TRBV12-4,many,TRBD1,TGTGCCAGCACCGTAACAGGGGGCGCAGAGACCCAGTACTTC,CASTVTGGAETQYF
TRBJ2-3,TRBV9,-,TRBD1,TGTACCAGCAGCGTAGGCGTAGCCGCAGGGGGCTTAGATACGCAGTATTTT,CTSSVGVAAGGLDTQYF
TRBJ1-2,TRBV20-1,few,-,TGCAGTGCTAGAGATCCTGGTTTGACCTTC,CSARDPGLTF
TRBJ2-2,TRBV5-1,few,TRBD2,TGCGCCAGCAGCCCGGAGCTAGCGGGAGGGCCAAACACCGGGGAGCTGTTTTTT,CASSPELAGGPNTGELFF
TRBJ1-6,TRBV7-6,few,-,TGTGCCAGCAGCCTTCAACCCGATTCACCCCTCCACTTT,CASSLQPDSPLHF
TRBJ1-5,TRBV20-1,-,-,TGCAGTGCTAGACGAGCATTGAATCAGCCCCAGCATTTT,CSARRALNQPQHF
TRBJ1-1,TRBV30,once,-,TGTGCCTGGATCCCAAGCTCGAACACTGAAGCTTTCTTT,CAWIPSSNTEAFF
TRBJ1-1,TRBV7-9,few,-,TGTGCCAGCAGCCCTCCCGGGTTGAACACTGAAGCTTTCTTT,CASSPPGLNTEAFF
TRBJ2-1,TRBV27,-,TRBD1,TGTGCCAGCAGTTTTACGGACAGGGGTCGCAATGAGCAGTTCTTC,CASSFTDRGRNEQFF
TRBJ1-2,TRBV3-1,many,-,TGTGCCAGCAGCCAAGGGAGCGGAGGACACTATGGCTACACCTTC,CASSQGSGGHYGYTF